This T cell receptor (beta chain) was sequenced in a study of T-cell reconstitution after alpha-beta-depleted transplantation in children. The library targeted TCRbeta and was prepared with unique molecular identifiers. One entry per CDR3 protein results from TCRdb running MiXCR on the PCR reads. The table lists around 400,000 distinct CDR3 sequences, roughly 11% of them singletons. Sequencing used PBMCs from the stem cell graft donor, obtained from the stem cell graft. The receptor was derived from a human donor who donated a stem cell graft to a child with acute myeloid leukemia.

For the CDR3, the DNA is TGTGCCAGCAGTTTAGGGTTCCGGGACTACACCTCCTACGAGCAGTACTTC. It is translated as CASSLGFRDYTSYEQYF. The rearrangement uses TRBV12-3 or TRBV12-4 and TRBJ2-7; TRBD2 matches at 7 bases. The trim removed 1 base at V and 0 bases at J, leaving 9 bases unmatched. This CDR3 comprises 17 residues.